This T cell receptor (beta chain) was observed in a study of regulatory T cells in long-lasting Graves disease. In building TCR beta libraries, iRepertoire HTBI primers were used together with Arm-PCR of CDR3 regions. In TCRdb, the multiplex PCR reads were re-called with MiXCR into one record per CDR3 protein. The table includes approximately 440,000 distinct CDR3 sequences, about 16% detected once. CDR3 length: 14 amino acids. Germline lookup yields CDR1 SGHNT and CDR2 YENEEA. V was cut by 2 bases and J by 4 bases, with 8 bases left in between. Indicated time point: newly diagnosed GD, antithyroid drugs for less than 3 months. After RNA was extracted from PBMCs, the TCR library was made from it. There are many counts of this clonotype. Another study also made use of these data, one on T cells in Graves' hyperthyroidism and ophthalmopathy. That paper notes: TCR CDR3 regions were first amplified by RT-PCR with HTBI primers.

Sequences were derived from peripheral blood mononuclear cells (PBMCs), sampled at new diagnosis, from a patient treated with antithyroid drugs. This receptor was identified in a man aged 35-49 years with Graves disease. This chain links TRBV11-3 with TRBJ1-4; D unresolved. The CDR3 protein is CASSLRSSNEKLFF. For the CDR3, the DNA is TGTGCCAGCAGCTTAAGGTCTAGTAATGAAAAACTGTTTTTT.